This paragraph reports one TCR beta chain. Antigen: not known. The data are from a study of cytomegalovirus exposure and HLA in healthy donors. General study results and limits: Listed as cytomegalovirus-associated were about 160 TCR beta chains. Reports credit the classifier with highly specific, highly sensitive diagnosis of cytomegalovirus status. Usually a TCR sequence was rare, but some public TCRs were found in many donors. The tendency of first-cohort TCR clusters to co-occur in the 120 or so validation repertoires emerged from a later analysis.

Here immunoSEQ multiplex PCR was the method, and the copy in TCRdb shows in-frame clones only, minus some. The top ten hold 0.95% to 1.3% of the sample, which has 120,000 or so clones, 89% seen once. CDR1 is GTSNPN, CDR2 SVGIG, per germline (reference sequence). V shed 5 bases, J shed 4 bases, and the junction held 18 bases outside the gene matches. The CDR3 runs 17 residues. The specimen was PBMCs. The V call is TRBV30, the J call TRBJ2-5; 8 nucleotides agree with TRBD2. The source is a woman between 18 and 29 years old in good health and CMV-seronegative. The CDR3 is CAWSPLEREFFSETQYF. DNA of the CDR3: TGTGCCTGGTCCCCGCTCGAGCGGGAGTTTTTCTCAGAGACCCAGTACTTC. The variable domain in full, completed from reference TRBV30 and TRBJ2-5, reads SQTIHQWPATLVQPVGSPLSLECTVEGTSNPNLYWYRQAAGRGLQLLFYSVGIGQISSEVPQNLSASRPQDRQFILSSKKLLLSDSGFYLCAWSPLEREFFSETQYFGPGTRLLVL.